The clone carrying this T cell receptor (beta chain) has only one observation. The sample originates from a study of blood T cell repertoires in COVID-19. Study context: COVID-19 samples, acute and convalescent, were from the United States, Italy and Spain.

As processed by the authors: Quantification of nucleated cells was approximated via reference gene primer amplification. Sequencing used immunoSEQ multiplex PCR; TCRdb keeps in-frame clones, though not all of them. V and J calls and clone size are copied from that table; D and trimming were computed from the DNA. The sample yields around 120,000 clones, 85% to 90% seen once. Seattle patients were enrolled while actively infected and followed longitudinally. V was cut by 0 bases and J by 1 base, with 7 bases left in between. The CDR3 totals 14 residues. Germline values: CDR1 MNHEY, CDR2 SVGEGT. The receptor was isolated from a woman aged 55 to 70 with COVID-19, enrolled during active disease. The chain carries TRBV6-2 or TRBV6-3 and TRBJ2-7; D gene uncertain. Sequenced sample: peripheral blood. CDR3 sequence (DNA): TGTGCCAGCAGTTACTCGTTAATTTCCTACGAGCAGTACTTC. This gives the protein CASSYSLISYEQYF.